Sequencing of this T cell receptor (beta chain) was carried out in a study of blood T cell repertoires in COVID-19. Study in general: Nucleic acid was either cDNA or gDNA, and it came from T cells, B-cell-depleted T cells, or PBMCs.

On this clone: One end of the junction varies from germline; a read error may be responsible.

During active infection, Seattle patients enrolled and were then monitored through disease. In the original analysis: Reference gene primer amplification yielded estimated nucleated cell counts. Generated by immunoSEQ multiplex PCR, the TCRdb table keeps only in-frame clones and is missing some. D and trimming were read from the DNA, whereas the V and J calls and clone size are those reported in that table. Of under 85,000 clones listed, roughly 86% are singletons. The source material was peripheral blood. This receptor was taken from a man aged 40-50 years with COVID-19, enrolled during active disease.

The CDR3 DNA reads as TGTGCCAGCAGCTTAGGGCTCTCAGACCGGGACTCCTTC. Translating it yields CASSLGLSDRDSF. The chain couples TRBV7-2 to TRBJ1-2, with D possibly being TRBD1 (5 bases). The germline gives CDR1 SGHTA, CDR2 FQGNSA. The CDR3 spans 13 residues.